The clone carrying this T cell receptor (beta chain) was found a few times. Its target is not known. These data come from a study of CD8 T cells in ankylosing spondylitis. General observations from the study: Ankylosing spondylitis blood seemed to carry a telltale TCR beta motif made of seven or eight highly homologous variants. Relatively scarce in peripheral blood, disease-linked clones were CD8+.

J gave up 8 bases and V 6 bases, and 7 bases lay outside the gene matches. This CDR3 contains 13 residues. Germline CDR1 reads SNHLY; CDR2 reads FYNNEI. 5'-RACE, quantitative and with molecular barcodes, yielded the TCR beta libraries. TCRdb ran MiXCR on the 5' RACE reads and lists one entry per CDR3 protein. In the table there are 160,000 or so distinct CDR3 sequences, around a tenth of which are singletons. The TCR sequence derives from a female donor with ankylosing spondylitis or in good health (not recorded which). Sequenced: blood, either unsorted or a sorted T cell fraction (not recorded which). The chain uses TRBV2 and TRBJ2-4; 7 bases match TRBD1. CDR3 DNA sequence: TGTGCCAGCAGCCGGGACAGAGGGGACATTCAGTACTTC. The encoded protein is CASSRDRGDIQYF.